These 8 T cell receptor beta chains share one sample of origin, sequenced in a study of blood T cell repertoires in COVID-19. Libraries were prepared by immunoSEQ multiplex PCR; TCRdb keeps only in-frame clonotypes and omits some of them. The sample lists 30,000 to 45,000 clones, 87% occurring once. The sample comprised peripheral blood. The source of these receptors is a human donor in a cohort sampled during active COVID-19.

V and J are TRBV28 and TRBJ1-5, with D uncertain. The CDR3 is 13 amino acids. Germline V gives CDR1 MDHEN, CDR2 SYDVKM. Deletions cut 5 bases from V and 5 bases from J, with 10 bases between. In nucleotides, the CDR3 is TGTGCCAGCAGTCGTGGGCACTATCAGCCCCAGCATTTT. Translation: CASSRGHYQPQHF.

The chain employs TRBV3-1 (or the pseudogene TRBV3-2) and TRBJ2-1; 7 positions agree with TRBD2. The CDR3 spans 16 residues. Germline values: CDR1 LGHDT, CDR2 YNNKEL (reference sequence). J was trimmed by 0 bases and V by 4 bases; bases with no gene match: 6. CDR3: CASSPQRGSSYNEQFF. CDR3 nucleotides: TGTGCCAGCAGCCCCCAGCGGGGAAGCTCCTACAATGAGCAGTTCTTC.

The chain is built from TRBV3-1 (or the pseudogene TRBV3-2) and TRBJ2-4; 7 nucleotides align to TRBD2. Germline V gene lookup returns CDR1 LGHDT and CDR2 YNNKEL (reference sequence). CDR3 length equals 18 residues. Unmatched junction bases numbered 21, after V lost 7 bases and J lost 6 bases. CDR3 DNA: TGTGCCAGCACTCCAGCCGGGAGCGGGAAGGGTCTTGGAAACATTCAGTACTTC. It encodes CASTPAGSGKGLGNIQYF.

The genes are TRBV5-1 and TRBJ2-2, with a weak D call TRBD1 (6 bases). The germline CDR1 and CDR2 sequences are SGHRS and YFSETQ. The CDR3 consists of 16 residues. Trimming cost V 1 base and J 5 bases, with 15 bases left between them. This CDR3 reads CASSLPERGLTGELFF. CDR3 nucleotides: TGCGCCAGCAGCTTGCCCGAGAGGGGGTTGACCGGGGAGCTGTTTTTT.

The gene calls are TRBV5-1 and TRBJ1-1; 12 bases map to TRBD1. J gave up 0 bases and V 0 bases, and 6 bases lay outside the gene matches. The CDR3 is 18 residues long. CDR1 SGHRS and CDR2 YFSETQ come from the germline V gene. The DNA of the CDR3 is TGCGCCAGCAGCTTGGCCGGGACAGGGGGCGTCTTGAACACTGAAGCTTTCTTT. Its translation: CASSLAGTGGVLNTEAFF.

The CDR3 nucleotides are TGTGCCAGCAGTGCGGGACTAGCGGGACTCGAGCAGTTCTTC. Translation gives CASSAGLAGLEQFF. V usage is TRBV9 and J usage is TRBJ2-1; 13 bases are a match to TRBD2. This CDR3 is built from 14 residues. Germline-derived CDR1 and CDR2 are SGDLS and YYNGEE. V shed 5 bases and J 10 bases; nucleotides not matched to a gene: 6.

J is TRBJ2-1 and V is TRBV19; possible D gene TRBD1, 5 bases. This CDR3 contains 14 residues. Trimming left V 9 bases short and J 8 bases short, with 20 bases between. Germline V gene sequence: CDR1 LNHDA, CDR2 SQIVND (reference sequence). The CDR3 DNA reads TGTGCCAGCCGGCTTTCAAGCGCAGGGCATGAGCAGTTCTTC. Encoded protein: CASRLSSAGHEQFF.

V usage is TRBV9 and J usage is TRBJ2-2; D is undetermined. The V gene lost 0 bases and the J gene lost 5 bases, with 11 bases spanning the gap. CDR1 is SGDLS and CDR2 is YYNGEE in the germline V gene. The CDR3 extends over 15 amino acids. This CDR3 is CASSVGSGSTGELFF. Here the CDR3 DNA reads TGTGCCAGCAGCGTAGGTTCAGGAAGTACCGGGGAGCTGTTTTTT.